Reported below is one T cell receptor beta chain. This record comes from a study of blood T cell repertoires in COVID-19. The overall study: Material from acute and convalescent COVID-19 was sourced from the United States, Italy and Spain. T cells, B-cell-depleted T cells, or PBMCs provided the cDNA or gDNA that served as material.

The authors' processing: Amplification of reference gene primers provided the estimated nucleated cell counts. Only in-frame clones appear in the TCRdb table, and some are missing; sequencing was by immunoSEQ multiplex PCR. That table furnishes V, J and clone size, whereas the DNA furnished D and trimming. The profile covers about 75,000 clones, with around 89% appearing a single time and roughly a fifth taken by the ten largest. The CDR3 sequence is 19 residues long. Germline V gives CDR1 MDHEN, CDR2 SYDVKM. V shed 5 bases and J 0 bases; nucleotides not matched to a gene: 12. The clonotype was recovered from a human donor in a cohort sampled during active COVID-19. The chain links TRBV28 to TRBJ2-1, with 11 bases matching TRBD2. Sequences were obtained from peripheral blood. CDR3 bases: TGTGCCAGCAGTCCCTACCGCGGGACTAGCGGCAGCTCCTACAATGAGCAGTTCTTC. Residues: CASSPYRGTSGSSYNEQFF.